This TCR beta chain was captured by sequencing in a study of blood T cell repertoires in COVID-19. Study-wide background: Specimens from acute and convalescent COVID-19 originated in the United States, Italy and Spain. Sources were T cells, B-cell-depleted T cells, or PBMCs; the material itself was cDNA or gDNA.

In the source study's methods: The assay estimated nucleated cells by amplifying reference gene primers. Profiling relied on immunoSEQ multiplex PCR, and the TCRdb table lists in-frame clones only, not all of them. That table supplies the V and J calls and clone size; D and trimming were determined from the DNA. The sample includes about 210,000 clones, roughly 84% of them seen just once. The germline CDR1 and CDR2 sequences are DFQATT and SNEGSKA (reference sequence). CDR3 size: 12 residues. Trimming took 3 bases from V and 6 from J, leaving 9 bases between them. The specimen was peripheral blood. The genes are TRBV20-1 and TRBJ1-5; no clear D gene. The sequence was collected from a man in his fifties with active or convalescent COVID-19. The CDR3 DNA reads TGCAGTGCTAGTGGTGGCGGTCAGCCCCAGCATTTT. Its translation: CSASGGGQPQHF.